Listed here is a single T cell receptor beta chain. The sample comes from a study of blood T cell repertoires in COVID-19. Across the whole study: The United States, Italy and Spain were the sources of the acute and convalescent COVID-19 samples.

Using immunoSEQ multiplex PCR, the repertoire was profiled, and TCRdb retains in-frame clones only, with some absent. The repertoire has tens of thousands of clones, around 89% of them found once; the top ten carry over 1.5%. This CDR3 has 14 amino acids. Trimming removed 0 bases from V and 2 bases from J, with 7 bases in between. Germline values: CDR1 SGHRS, CDR2 YFSETQ. The specimen was peripheral blood. The rearrangement joins TRBV5-1 to TRBJ2-3; D is uncertain. The clonotype originates from a man in his sixties with acute or convalescent COVID-19. The CDR3 DNA reads as TGCGCCAGCAGCTTGGGCGACATCACAGATACGCAGTATTTT. This codes for CASSLGDITDTQYF.